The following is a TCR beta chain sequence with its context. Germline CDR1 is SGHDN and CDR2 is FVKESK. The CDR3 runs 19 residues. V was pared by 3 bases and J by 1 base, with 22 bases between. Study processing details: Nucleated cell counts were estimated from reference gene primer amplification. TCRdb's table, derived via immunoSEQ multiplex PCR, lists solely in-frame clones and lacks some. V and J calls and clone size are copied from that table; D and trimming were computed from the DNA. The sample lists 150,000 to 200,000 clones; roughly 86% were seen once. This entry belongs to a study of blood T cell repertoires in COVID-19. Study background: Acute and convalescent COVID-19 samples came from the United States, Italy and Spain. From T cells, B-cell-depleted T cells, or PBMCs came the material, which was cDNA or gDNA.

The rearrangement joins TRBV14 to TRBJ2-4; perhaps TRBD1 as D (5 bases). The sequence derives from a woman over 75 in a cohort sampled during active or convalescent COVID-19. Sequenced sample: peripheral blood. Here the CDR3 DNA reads TGTGCCAGCAGCCACTCGCCCGCCAGGGTGCCACGGGCCAAAAACATTCAGTACTTC. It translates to CASSHSPARVPRAKNIQYF.